One sample yielded the 10 T cell receptor beta chains listed below, sequenced in a study of CD8 T cells in Susac syndrome. RNA totalling about 0.45 to 1 ug underwent reverse transcription with random hexamers. TCRdb re-called the immunoSEQ multiplex PCR reads with MiXCR, one entry per CDR3 protein. Of about 150,000 distinct CDR3 sequences in the sample, roughly 95% were seen once. The sequenced material came from CD4+ T cells from PBMCs. The receptors derive from a human donor in good health.

The chain employs TRBV3-1 and TRBJ1-3; D gene uncertain. V was cut by 8 bases and J by 2 bases, with 7 bases left in between. The length of the CDR3 is 12 residues. Per the germline V gene, CDR1 is LGHDT and CDR2 is YNNKEL (reference sequence). The CDR3 protein is CASLGTGNTIYF. In nucleotides, the CDR3 is TGTGCCAGCTTAGGTACTGGAAACACCATATATTTT.

The V call is TRBV5-1, the J call TRBJ2-2; tentative D call: TRBD1 (6 bases). This CDR3 has 14 residues. Germline V CDR1 and CDR2: SGHRS, YFSETQ. Trimming shortened V by 4 bases and J by 6 bases, and 13 bases separated the two germline ends. Here the CDR3 DNA reads TGCGCCAGCAGCCCTGACAGGCAGGCCGGGGAGCTGTTTTTT. Translated: CASSPDRQAGELFF.

CDR3 loop: CSAIIPRGSTNYGYTF. The CDR3 bases are TGCAGTGCTATTATCCCTAGGGGCAGTACTAACTATGGCTACACCTTC. This chain connects TRBV20-1 to TRBJ1-2; the D gene is possibly TRBD1 (5 bases). Germline CDR1 reads DFQATT; CDR2 reads SNEGSKA (reference sequence). The CDR3 contains 16 residues. Between the trimmed V and J ends, which lost 4 bases and 0 bases, there was a span of 18 bases.

The gene calls are TRBV9 and TRBJ1-2; TRBD1 is a possible D gene (6 bases). Germline-derived CDR1 and CDR2 are SGDLS and YYNGEE. The CDR3 covers 16 residues. V lost 2 bases to trimming and J lost 2 bases, with 16 bases between them. CDR3 region: CASSVGAGIVNYGYTF. The CDR3 coding sequence is TGTGCCAGCAGCGTGGGGGCAGGGATCGTCAACTATGGCTACACCTTC.

The genes are TRBV29-1 and TRBJ2-6; tentatively, D is TRBD1 (6 bases). CDR1 and CDR2 (germline): SQVTM, ANQGSEA. The V and J ends lost 4 bases and 0 bases respectively, with 7 bases between them. The CDR3 sequence is 14 residues long. The CDR3 DNA sequence: TGCAGCGTTGCACAGGGCTCTGGGGCCAACGTCCTGACTTTC. Residues: CSVAQGSGANVLTF. The full variable domain, with the rest looked up from reference TRBV29-1 and TRBJ2-6, is SAVISQKPSRDICQRGTSLTIQCQVDSQVTMMFWYRQQPGQSLTLIATANQGSEATYESGFVIDKFPISRPNLTFSTLTVSNMSPEDSSIYLCSVAQGSGANVLTFGAGSRLTVL.

This clonotype has just a few counts. V and J are TRBV7-2 and TRBJ1-1; TRBD1 matches 7 bases. In germline, CDR1 is SGHTA, CDR2 FQGNSA. J gave up 1 base and V 5 bases, and 7 bases lay outside the gene matches. The CDR3 has 15 residues. The CDR3 nucleotides read TGTGCCAGCAGCCCCTCAGGGGGAGCGAACACTGAAGCTTTCTTT. This gives the protein CASSPSGGANTEAFF.

V usage is TRBV3-1 and J usage is TRBJ2-7; 8 bases are shared with TRBD1. V shed 0 bases and J 3 bases; nucleotides not matched to a gene: 7. Germline loops: CDR1 LGHDT, CDR2 YNNKEL (reference sequence). The CDR3 sequence is 16 residues long. The CDR3 DNA reads as TGTGCCAGCAGCCAAGATTCGGTCGACAGGGGCTACGAGCAGTACTTC. Protein product: CASSQDSVDRGYEQYF.

The chain joins TRBV24-1 to TRBJ1-4, with 9 positions matching TRBD1. Germline lookup yields CDR1 KGHDR and CDR2 SFDVKD. This CDR3 has 15 amino acids. After removal of 2 bases from V and 8 bases from J, the junction contained 5 bases not matched to a gene. For the CDR3, the DNA is TGTGCCACCAGTGATTCCCGGACAGGGGTAGAAAAACTGTTTTTT. Translated, it gives CATSDSRTGVEKLFF.

This sequence joins TRBV5-1 and TRBJ2-7; D perhaps matches TRBD1 (6 bases). With 0 bases removed from V and 3 bases from J, the gap between germline ends came to 13 bases. The CDR3 totals 15 residues. Germline lookup yields CDR1 SGHRS and CDR2 YFSETQ. CDR3 residues: CASSLETGSHYEQYF. The CDR3 DNA sequence: TGCGCCAGCAGCTTGGAGACAGGCTCCCACTACGAGCAGTACTTC.

The chain employs TRBV27 and TRBJ1-2; tentatively, D is TRBD1 (6 bases). The ends were cut back, 6 bases at V and 4 bases at J, with 12 bases in the middle. This CDR3 is 13 amino acids long. Per the germline V gene, CDR1 is MNHEY and CDR2 is SMNVEV (reference sequence). The CDR3 is CASRPAGVYGYTF. CDR3 sequence (DNA): TGTGCCAGCAGACCAGCAGGGGTCTATGGCTACACCTTC.